This T cell receptor beta chain appears in the sequencing data of a study of cytomegalovirus exposure and HLA in healthy donors. In the PCR, 60 Vbeta and 13 Jbeta primers were used. The method was immunoSEQ multiplex PCR; TCRdb's version includes in-frame clones alone and lacks a portion of them. The sample lists fewer than 40,000 clones; around two thirds were seen once. Germline lookup yields CDR1 MGHRA and CDR2 YSYEKL. V lost 0 bases and J 0 bases, leaving 13 bases between the germline ends. The CDR3 spans 17 residues. This clone was detected once. The material sequenced was PBMCs. This rearrangement joins TRBV4-1 to TRBJ2-3; weak D call: TRBD1 (6 bases). This TCR derives from a man in his forties or fifties in good health and CMV-seropositive. CDR3 in DNA: TGCGCCAGCAGCCAAGACCAGAACAGGGTTAGCACAGATACGCAGTATTTT. Protein: CASSQDQNRVSTDTQYF.